The T cell receptor beta chain under discussion was sequenced for a study of cytomegalovirus exposure and HLA in healthy donors. Here immunoSEQ multiplex PCR was the method, and the copy in TCRdb shows in-frame clones only, minus some. Of roughly 100,000 clones detected, about 88% appear once; the ten largest clones hold over 3%. Study-level findings and limits: In vitro assays verified that three CMV-associated chains recognized CMV antigens specifically.

Comment on this clone: Its antigen remains unknown.

CDR1 is SNHLY, CDR2 FYNNEI, per germline. There are 15 residues in the CDR3. The ends lost 6 bases at V and 7 bases at J; junction bases unmatched: 7. The receptor was derived from a woman between 18 and 29 years old in good health and CMV-seropositive. The sample comprised PBMCs. The rearrangement links TRBV2 to TRBJ2-1; 12 bases match TRBD2. The CDR3 reads CASRATSGGSNEQFF. CDR3 nucleotide sequence: TGTGCCAGCAGGGCGACTAGCGGGGGTTCAAATGAGCAGTTCTTC. Complete variable domain (other parts from reference TRBV2 and TRBJ2-1): EPEVTQTPSHQVTQMGQEVILRCVPISNHLYFYWYRQILGQKVEFLVSFYNNEISEKSEIFDDQFSVERPDGSNFTLKIRSTKLEDSAMYFCASRATSGGSNEQFFGPGTRLTVL.